The T cell receptor (beta chain) described here comes from a study of siplizumab effects on memory and regulatory T cells. Comment on this clone: Its antigen remains unidentified.

Study-level findings and limits: Controls showed an average of roughly 25% Treg-derived mappable alloreactive CD4+ clones, while siplizumab showed 60% to 80%. The study found naive T cells seemingly more diverse than memory cells and seemingly major alloresponse contributors. Alloreactive sequences that could be traced to unstimulated CD4+ memory cells showed a significant reduction under siplizumab. The alloreactive clones that mapped to unstimulated subsets made up only a minor fraction.

The CDR3 loop spans 14 amino acids. Trimming removed 4 bases from V and 2 bases from J, with 9 bases in between. CDR1 is SGHKS and CDR2 is YYEKEE in the germline V gene (reference sequence). Libraries were prepared by immunoSEQ multiplex PCR; TCRdb keeps only in-frame clonotypes and omits some of them. Altogether 95,000 to 100,000 clones are present, 85% to 95% being singletons, with the ten largest covering around 13%. The sequencing input was non-Treg CD4+ T cells sorted from blood. V and J are TRBV5-5 and TRBJ1-4, with D unresolved. This clonotype originated in a human donor in good health. The CDR3 DNA reads TGTGCCAGCAGCGTTAAACGTACTAATGAAAAACTGTTTTTT. Translating it yields CASSVKRTNEKLFF. Using reference TRBV5-5 and TRBJ1-4 for the parts outside the CDR3, the full variable domain is DAGVTQSPTHLIKTRGQQVTLRCSPISGHKSVSWYQQVLGQGPQFIFQYYEKEERGRGNFPDRFSARQFPNYSSELNVNALLLGDSALYLCASSVKRTNEKLFFGSGTQLSVL.